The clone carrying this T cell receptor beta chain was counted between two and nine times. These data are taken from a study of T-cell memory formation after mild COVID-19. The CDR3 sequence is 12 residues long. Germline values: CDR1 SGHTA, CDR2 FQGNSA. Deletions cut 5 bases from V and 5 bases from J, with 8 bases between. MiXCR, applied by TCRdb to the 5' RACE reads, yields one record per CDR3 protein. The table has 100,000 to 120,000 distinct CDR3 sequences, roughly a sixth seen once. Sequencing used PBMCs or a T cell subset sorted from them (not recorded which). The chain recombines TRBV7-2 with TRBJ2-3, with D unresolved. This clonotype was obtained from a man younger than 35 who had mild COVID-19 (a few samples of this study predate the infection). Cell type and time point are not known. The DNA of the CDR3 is TGTGCCAGCAGCCCCTCGATAGATACGCAGTATTTT. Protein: CASSPSIDTQYF.